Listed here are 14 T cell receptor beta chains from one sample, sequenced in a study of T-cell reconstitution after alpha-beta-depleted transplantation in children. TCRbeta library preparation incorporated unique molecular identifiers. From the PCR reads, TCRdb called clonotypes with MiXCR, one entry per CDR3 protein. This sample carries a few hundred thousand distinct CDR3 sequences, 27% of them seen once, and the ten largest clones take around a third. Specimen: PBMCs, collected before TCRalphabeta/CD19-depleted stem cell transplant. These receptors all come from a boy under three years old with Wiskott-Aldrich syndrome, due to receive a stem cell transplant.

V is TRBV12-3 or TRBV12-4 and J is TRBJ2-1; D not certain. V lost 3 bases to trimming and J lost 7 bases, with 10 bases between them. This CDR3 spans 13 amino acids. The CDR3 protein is CASSLWEGNEQFF. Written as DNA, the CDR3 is TGTGCCAGCAGTTTGTGGGAAGGAAATGAGCAGTTCTTC.

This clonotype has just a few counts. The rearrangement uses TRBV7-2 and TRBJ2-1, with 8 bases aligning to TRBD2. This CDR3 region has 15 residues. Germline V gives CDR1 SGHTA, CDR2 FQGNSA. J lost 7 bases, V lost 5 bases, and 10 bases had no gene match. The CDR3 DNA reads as TGTGCCAGCAGCCCGGTCCGGACTAGCTCTAATGAGCAGTTCTTC. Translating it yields CASSPVRTSSNEQFF.

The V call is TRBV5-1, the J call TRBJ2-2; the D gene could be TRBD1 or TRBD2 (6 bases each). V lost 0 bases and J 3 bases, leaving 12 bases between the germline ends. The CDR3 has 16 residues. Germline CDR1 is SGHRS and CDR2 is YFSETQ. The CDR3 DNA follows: TGCGCCAGCAGCTTGGATGAGGGGGGTTACACCGGGGAGCTGTTTTTT. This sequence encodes CASSLDEGGYTGELFF.

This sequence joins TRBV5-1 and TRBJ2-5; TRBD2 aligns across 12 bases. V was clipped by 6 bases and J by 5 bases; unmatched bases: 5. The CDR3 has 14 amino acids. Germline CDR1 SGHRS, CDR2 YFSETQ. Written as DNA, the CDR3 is TGCGCCAGCACCCTGACTAGCGGGAGTGAGACCCAGTACTTC. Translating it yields CASTLTSGSETQYF.

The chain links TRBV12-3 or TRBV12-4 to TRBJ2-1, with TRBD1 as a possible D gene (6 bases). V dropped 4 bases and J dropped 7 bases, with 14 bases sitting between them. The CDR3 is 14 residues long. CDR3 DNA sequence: TGTGCCAGCAGTTCGTTCCTGGGGGCTAATGAGCAGTTCTTC. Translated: CASSSFLGANEQFF.

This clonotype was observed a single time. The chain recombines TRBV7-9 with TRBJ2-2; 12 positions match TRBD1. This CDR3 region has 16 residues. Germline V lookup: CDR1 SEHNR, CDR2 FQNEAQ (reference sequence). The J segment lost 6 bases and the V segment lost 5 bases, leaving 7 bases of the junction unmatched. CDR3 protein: CASSLSGTGGSGELFF. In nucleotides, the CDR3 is TGTGCCAGCAGCCTTTCCGGGACAGGGGGCTCCGGGGAGCTGTTTTTT.

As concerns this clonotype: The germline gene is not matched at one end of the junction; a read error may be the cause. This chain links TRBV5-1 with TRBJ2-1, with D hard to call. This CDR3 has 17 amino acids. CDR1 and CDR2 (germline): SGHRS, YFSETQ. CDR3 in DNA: TGCGCCAGCAGCGTAGTCACTGGTCCCCATTCCTACACTGAGCAGTTCTTC. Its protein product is CASSVVTGPHSYTEQFF.

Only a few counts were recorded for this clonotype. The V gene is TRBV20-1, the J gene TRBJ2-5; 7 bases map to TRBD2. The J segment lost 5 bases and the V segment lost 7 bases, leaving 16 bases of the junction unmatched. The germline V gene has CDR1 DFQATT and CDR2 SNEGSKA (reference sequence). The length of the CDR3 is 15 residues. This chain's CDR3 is CSGTGGVTGIETQYF. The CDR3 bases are TGCAGTGGCACTGGGGGGGTTACGGGAATCGAGACCCAGTACTTC.

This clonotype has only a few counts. The CDR3 DNA reads TGTGCAGCCCAGCCCGGTTTGGGCCGGCCCTACGAGCAGTACTTC. This encodes CAAQPGLGRPYEQYF. The J gene is TRBJ2-7, the V gene TRBV10-3; D remains unclear. This CDR3 comprises 15 residues. Germline CDR1 reads ENHRY; CDR2 reads SYGVKD.

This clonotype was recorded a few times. This CDR3 is CARSGQGIYYEQYF. The CDR3, as DNA: TGCGCCAGATCCGGACAGGGGATTTACTACGAGCAGTACTTC. This chain links TRBV5-1 with TRBJ2-7, with 9 bases aligning to TRBD1. Unmatched junction bases numbered 9, after V lost 8 bases and J lost 3 bases. Germline V gives CDR1 SGHRS, CDR2 YFSETQ. The CDR3 runs 14 residues.

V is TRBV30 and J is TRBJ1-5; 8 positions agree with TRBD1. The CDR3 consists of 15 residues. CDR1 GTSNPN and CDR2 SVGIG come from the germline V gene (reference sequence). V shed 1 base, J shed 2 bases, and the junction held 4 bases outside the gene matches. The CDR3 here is CAWSEAGQGNQPQHF. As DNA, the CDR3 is TGTGCCTGGAGTGAGGCGGGACAGGGCAATCAGCCCCAGCATTTT.

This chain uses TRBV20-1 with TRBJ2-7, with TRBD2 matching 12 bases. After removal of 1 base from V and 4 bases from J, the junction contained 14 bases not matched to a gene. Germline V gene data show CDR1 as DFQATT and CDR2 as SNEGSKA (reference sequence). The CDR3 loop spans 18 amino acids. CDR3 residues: CSARGTRLAGGQSYEQYF. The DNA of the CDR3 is TGCAGTGCTAGAGGAACGCGCCTAGCGGGAGGGCAAAGTTACGAGCAGTACTTC.

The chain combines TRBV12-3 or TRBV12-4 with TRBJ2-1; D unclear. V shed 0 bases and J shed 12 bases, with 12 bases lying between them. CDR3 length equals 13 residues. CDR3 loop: CASSLARDLGQFF. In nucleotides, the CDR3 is TGTGCCAGCAGTTTAGCTAGGGATTTAGGGCAGTTCTTC.

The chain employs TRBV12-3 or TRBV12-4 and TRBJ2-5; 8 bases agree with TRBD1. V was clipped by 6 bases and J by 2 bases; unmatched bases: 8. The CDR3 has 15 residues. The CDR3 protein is CASRSDRGYQETQYF. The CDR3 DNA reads TGTGCCAGCAGGTCCGACAGGGGCTATCAAGAGACCCAGTACTTC.